The source of this TCR beta chain is a study of technical replicates of blood from a few donors. Some clones are missing from TCRdb's copy, which holds only in-frame ones; the method was immunoSEQ multiplex PCR. The data contain almost 70,000 clones, roughly 92% of them singletons. Trimming shortened V by 4 bases and J by 0 bases, and 15 bases separated the two germline ends. Germline assignment: CDR1 SEHNR and CDR2 FQNEAQ (reference sequence). This CDR3 spans 16 amino acids. This clone was recorded only once. The receptor's source is a human donor in good health. Some clones in this sample may be carry-over from other donors' samples. Sequencing was performed on PBMCs. The J gene is TRBJ1-1, the V gene TRBV7-9; the D is unclear. The CDR3: CASSYRQRVMNTEAFF. CDR3 nucleotide sequence: TGTGCCAGCAGCTACCGGCAGAGGGTTATGAACACTGAAGCTTTCTTT. The whole variable domain, remainder taken from reference TRBV7-9 and TRBJ1-1, is DTGVSQNPRHKITKRGQNVTFRCDPISEHNRLYWYRQTLGQGPEFLTYFQNEAQLEKSRLLSDRFSAERPKGSFSTLEIQRTEQGDSAMYLCASSYRQRVMNTEAFFGQGTRLTVV.